These 3 T cell receptor beta chains were sequenced from one sample in a study of cytomegalovirus exposure and HLA in healthy donors. It was with 60 Vbeta and 13 Jbeta primers that the PCR ran. The table came from immunoSEQ multiplex PCR; TCRdb's copy has only in-frame clones and leaves some out. The table lists 50,000 to 70,000 clones, about 69% of them singletons. Sequenced: PBMCs. The origin of the receptors is a man aged 30 to 39 in good health and CMV-seropositive.

The chain employs TRBV15 and TRBJ2-1; D may be TRBD2 (5 bases). Trimming left V 5 bases short and J 12 bases short, with 17 bases between. Germline V gene sequence: CDR1 LNHNV, CDR2 YYDKDF (reference sequence). CDR3 length: 13 amino acids. This chain's CDR3 is CATSVSRTAGQFF. Here the CDR3 DNA reads TGTGCCACCAGCGTCTCCCGAACGGCGGGGCAGTTCTTC.

The V call is TRBV4-1, the J call TRBJ2-5, with D possibly matching TRBD1 (5 bases). V was shortened by 1 base and J by 5 bases, with 17 bases between the two germline ends. The CDR3 is 16 amino acids. CDR1 and CDR2 from the germline V gene are MGHRA and YSYEKL. In DNA, the CDR3 is TGCGCCAGCAGCCAAGGGCGACAGTCATCTGGGGAGACCCAGTACTTC. It encodes CASSQGRQSSGETQYF.

The rearrangement uses TRBV7-2 and TRBJ2-5; 11 positions agree with TRBD2. The germline V gene has CDR1 SGHTA and CDR2 FQGNSA. The junction had 9 bases not matched to a gene; V was cut back by 7 bases and J by 5 bases. This CDR3 contains 15 residues. This CDR3 reads CASTVSGGAWETQYF. CDR3 nucleotide sequence: TGTGCCAGCACCGTTAGCGGGGGGGCCTGGGAGACCCAGTACTTC.